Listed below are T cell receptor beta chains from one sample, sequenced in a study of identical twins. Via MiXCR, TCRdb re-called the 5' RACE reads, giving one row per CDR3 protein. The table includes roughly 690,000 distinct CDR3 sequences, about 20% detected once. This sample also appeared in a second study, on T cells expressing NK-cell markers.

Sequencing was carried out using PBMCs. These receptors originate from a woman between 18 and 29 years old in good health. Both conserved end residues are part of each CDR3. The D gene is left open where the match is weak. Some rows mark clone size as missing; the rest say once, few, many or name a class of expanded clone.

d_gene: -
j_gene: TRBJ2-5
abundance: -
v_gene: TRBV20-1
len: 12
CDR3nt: TGCAGTGCTAGATCTGATCAAGAGACCCAGTACTTC
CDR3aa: CSARSDQETQYF

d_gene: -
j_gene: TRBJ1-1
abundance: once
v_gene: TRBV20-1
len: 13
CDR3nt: TGCAGTGCTAGAAGGACGGATAACACTGAAGCTTTCTTT
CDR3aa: CSARRTDNTEAFF

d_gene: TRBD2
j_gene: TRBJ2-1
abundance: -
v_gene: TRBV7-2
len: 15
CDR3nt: TGTGCCAGCAGCCAATCAGCGGGGTCCTACAATGAGCAGTTCTTC
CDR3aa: CASSQSAGSYNEQFF

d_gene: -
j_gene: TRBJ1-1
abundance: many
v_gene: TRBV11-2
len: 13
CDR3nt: TGTGCCAGCAGTTACACGGGGAACACTGAAGCTTTCTTT
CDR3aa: CASSYTGNTEAFF

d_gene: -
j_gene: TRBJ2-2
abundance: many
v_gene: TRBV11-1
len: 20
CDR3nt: TGTGCCAGCAGATCGCTGTCTGGGGGGCCAACGAAGTCGAACACCGGGGAGCTGTTTTTT
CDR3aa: CASRSLSGGPTKSNTGELFF

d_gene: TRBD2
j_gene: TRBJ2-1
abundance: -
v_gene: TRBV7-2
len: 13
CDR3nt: TGTGCCAGCAGTACAGGACTAGCCAATGAGCAGTTCTTC
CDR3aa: CASSTGLANEQFF

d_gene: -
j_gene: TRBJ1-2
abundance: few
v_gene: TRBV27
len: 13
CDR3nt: TGTGCCAGCAGTTTGAGGGCTAACTATGGCTACACCTTC
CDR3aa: CASSLRANYGYTF

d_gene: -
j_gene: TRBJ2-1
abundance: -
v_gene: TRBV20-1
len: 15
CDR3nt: TGCAGTGCTATTCGACTAAGGAGCTCCTACAATGAGCAGTTCTTC
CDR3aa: CSAIRLRSSYNEQFF

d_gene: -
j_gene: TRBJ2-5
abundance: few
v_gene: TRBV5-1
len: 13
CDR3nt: TGCGCCAGCAGCTTGGATGGGGCAGAGACCCAGTACTTC
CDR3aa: CASSLDGAETQYF

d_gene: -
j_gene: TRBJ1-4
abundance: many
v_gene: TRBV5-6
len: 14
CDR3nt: TGTGCCAGCAGCTTGCAACGGGATCATGAAAAACTGTTTTTT
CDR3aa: CASSLQRDHEKLFF

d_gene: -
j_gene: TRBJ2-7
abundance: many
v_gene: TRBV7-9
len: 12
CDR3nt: TGTGCCAGCAGTCAACAGGATTACGAGCAGTACTTC
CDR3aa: CASSQQDYEQYF

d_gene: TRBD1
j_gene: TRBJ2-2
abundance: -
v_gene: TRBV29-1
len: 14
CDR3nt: TGCAGCGTCGGAGACAGGGCGAACACCGGGGAGCTGTTTTTT
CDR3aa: CSVGDRANTGELFF

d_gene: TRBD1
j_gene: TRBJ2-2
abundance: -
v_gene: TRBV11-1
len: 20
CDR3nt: TGTGCCAGCAGCTTTTCTCCGGGACAGGCATTTATCGCGAACACCGGGGAGCTGTTTTTT
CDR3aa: CASSFSPGQAFIANTGELFF

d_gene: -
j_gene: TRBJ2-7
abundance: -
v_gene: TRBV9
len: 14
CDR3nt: TGTGCCAGCAGCGTAGACGGCAGGCCGGGGGAGCAGTACTTC
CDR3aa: CASSVDGRPGEQYF

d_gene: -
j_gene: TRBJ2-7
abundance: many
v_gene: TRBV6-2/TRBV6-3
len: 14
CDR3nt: TGTGCCAGCAGTTACTCCGTTTCCGAGTACGAGCAGTACTTC
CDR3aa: CASSYSVSEYEQYF

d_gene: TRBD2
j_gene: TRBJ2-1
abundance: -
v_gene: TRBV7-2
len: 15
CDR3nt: TGTGCCAGCAGCTTAATGGGGGGGATTTACAATGAGCAGTTCTTC
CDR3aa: CASSLMGGIYNEQFF

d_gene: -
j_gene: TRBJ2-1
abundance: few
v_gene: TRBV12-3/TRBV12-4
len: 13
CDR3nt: TGTGCCAGCAGTTTACGGGCAGGGAATGAGCAGTTCTTC
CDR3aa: CASSLRAGNEQFF

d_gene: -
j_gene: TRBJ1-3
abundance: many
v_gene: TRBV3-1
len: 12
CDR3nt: TGTGCCAGCAAGACTTCTGGAAACACCATATATTTT
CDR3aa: CASKTSGNTIYF

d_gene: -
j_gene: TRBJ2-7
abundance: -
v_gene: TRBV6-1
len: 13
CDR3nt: TGTGCCGTTTGGTCGGACACCGAAAACAAGCAGTACTTC
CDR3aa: CAVWSDTENKQYF

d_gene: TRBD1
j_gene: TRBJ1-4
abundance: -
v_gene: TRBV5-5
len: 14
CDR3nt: TGTGCCAGCAGCAGGACAGGGGATGGTGAAAAACTGTTTTTT
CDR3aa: CASSRTGDGEKLFF

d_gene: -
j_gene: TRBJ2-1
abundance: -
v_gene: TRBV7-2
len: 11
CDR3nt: TGTGCCAGCGGCCCGGACAATGAGCAGTTCTTC
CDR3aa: CASGPDNEQFF

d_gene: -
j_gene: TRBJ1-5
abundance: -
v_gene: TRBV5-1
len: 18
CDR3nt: TGCGCCAGCAGAAATCTCTCCCCGGGACGCAATAGCAATCAGCCCCAGCATTTT
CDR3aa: CASRNLSPGRNSNQPQHF

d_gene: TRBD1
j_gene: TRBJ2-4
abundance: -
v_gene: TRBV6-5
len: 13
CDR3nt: TGTGCCAGCAGTTACTCGAGCGGACAGGGGGAGTACTTC
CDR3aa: CASSYSSGQGEYF

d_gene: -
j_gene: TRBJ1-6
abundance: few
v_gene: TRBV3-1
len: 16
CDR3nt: TGTGCCAGCAGCGGGGGGCCGAGCTCCTATAATTCACCCCTCCACTTT
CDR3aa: CASSGGPSSYNSPLHF

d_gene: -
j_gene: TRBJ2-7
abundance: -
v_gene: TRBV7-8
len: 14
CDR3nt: TGTGCCAGCAGCTTGAGAAACAGATACTACGAGCAGTACTTC
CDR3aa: CASSLRNRYYEQYF

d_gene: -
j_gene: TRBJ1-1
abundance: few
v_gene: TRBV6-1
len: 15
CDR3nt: TGTGCCAGCAGAGTGGGAGGATCCATGAACACTGAAGCTTTCTTT
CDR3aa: CASRVGGSMNTEAFF

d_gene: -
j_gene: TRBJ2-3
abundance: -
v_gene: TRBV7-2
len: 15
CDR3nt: TGTGCCAGCAGCCTGGGGGGCATGGGTGGAGATACGCAGTATTTT
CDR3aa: CASSLGGMGGDTQYF

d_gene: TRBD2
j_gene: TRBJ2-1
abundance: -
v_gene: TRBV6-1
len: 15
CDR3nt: TGTGCCAGCAGTCCTAGCGGGAGAAGTTTCAATGAGCAGTTCTTC
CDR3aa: CASSPSGRSFNEQFF

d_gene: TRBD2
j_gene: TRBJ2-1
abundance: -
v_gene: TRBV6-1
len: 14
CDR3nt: TGTGCCAGCAGCCTAGCGGGAAGTACGAATGAGCAGTTCTTC
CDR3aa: CASSLAGSTNEQFF

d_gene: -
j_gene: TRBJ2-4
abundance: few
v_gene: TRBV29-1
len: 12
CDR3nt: TGCAGCGTTGCGAGTGGGACAAACATTCAGTACTTC
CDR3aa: CSVASGTNIQYF

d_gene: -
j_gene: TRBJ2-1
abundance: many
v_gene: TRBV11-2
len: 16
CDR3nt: TGTGCCAGCAGCTCCCACCTTAGACCCTCCTACAATGAGCAGTTCTTC
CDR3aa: CASSSHLRPSYNEQFF

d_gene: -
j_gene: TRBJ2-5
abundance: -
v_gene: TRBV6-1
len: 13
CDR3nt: TGTGCCAGCTGGCTACAGGCCGTGGAGACCCAGTACTTC
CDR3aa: CASWLQAVETQYF

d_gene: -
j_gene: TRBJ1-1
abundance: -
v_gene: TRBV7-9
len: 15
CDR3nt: TGTGCCAGCAGCCCCCTATTAGGGGCCCAGGCTGAAGCTTTCTTT
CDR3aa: CASSPLLGAQAEAFF

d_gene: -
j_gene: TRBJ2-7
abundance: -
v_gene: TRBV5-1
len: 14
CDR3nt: TGCGCCAGCAGCTTCGATACAGGTCCCTACGAGCAGTACTTC
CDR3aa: CASSFDTGPYEQYF

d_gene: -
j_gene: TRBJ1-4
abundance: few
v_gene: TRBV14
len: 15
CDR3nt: TGTGCCAGCAGTGAAGGGGTGGCAACTAATGAAAAACTGTTTTTT
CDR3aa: CASSEGVATNEKLFF

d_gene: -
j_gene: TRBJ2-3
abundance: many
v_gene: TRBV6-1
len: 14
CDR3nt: TGTGCCAGCATAAAAGGGGGGAGCACAGATACGCAGTATTTT
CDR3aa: CASIKGGSTDTQYF

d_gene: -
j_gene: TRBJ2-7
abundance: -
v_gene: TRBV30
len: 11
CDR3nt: TGTGCCTGGAGGGGTCCCTACGAGCAGTACTTC
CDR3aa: CAWRGPYEQYF

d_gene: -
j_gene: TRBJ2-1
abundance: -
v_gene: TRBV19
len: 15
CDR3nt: TGTGCCAGTAGTATAAGTGGTAGCGGTTACAATGAGCAGTTCTTC
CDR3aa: CASSISGSGYNEQFF

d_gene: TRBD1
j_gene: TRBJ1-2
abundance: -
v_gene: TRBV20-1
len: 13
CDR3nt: TGCAGTGCACCGAGACAGGGATTCTATGGCTACACCTTC
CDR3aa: CSAPRQGFYGYTF

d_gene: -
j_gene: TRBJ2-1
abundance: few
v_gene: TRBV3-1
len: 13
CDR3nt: TGTGCCAGCAGCCCGGGGATCTACAATGAGCAGTTCTTC
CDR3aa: CASSPGIYNEQFF

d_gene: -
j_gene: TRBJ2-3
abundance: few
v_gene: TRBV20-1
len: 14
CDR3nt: TGCAGTGCCCAGGGACGCGTCCTAAAAGATACGCAGTATTTT
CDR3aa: CSAQGRVLKDTQYF

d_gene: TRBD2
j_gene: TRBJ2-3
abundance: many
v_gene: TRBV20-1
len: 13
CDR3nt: TGCAGTGCTGTAAGCGGGATCACAGATACGCAGTATTTT
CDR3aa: CSAVSGITDTQYF

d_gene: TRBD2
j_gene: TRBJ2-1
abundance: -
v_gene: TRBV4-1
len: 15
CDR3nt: TGCGCCAGCAGCCGAGGCGGGACTAGCGACAATGAGCAGTTCTTC
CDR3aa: CASSRGGTSDNEQFF

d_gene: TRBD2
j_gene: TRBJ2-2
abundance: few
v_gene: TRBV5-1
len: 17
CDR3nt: TGCGCCAGCAGCTGGTTTCCCGCGGGAGGTGACACCGGGGAGCTGTTTTTT
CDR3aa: CASSWFPAGGDTGELFF

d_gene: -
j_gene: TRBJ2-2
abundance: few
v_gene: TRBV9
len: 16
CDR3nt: TGTGCCAGCAGCGTAGAGGCTAGGAGTTTCACCGGGGAGCTGTTTTTT
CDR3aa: CASSVEARSFTGELFF

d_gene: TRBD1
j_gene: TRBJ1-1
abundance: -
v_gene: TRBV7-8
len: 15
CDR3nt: TGTGCCAGCAGCTTACGGACAGGGAGGAACACTGAAGCTTTCTTT
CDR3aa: CASSLRTGRNTEAFF

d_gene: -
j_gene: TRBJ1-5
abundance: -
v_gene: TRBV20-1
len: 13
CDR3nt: TGCAGTGCTAGATTGGGGGAGGGTCAGCCCCAGCATTTT
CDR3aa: CSARLGEGQPQHF

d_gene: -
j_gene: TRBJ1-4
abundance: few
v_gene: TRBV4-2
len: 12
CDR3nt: TGTGCCAGCAGCCAACTTAATGAAAAACTGTTTTTT
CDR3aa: CASSQLNEKLFF

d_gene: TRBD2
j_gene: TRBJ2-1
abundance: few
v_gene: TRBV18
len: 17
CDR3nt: TGTGCCAGCTCACCTATGGGACTAACTAACTATTACAATGAGCAGTTCTTC
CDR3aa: CASSPMGLTNYYNEQFF

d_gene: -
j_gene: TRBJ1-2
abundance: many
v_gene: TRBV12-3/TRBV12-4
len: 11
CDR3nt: TGTGCCAGCAGTGCAGGGGCTGGCTACACCTTC
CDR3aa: CASSAGAGYTF

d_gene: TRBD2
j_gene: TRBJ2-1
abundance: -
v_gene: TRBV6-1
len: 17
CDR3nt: TGTGCCAGCAGATCCTTTCCTAGCGGGATGGGGGGCAATGAGCAGTTCTTC
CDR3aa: CASRSFPSGMGGNEQFF

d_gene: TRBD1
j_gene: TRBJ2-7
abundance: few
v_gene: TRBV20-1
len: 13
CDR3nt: TGCAGTGCTGACAGGGGGCACGCCTACGAGCAGTACTTC
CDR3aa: CSADRGHAYEQYF

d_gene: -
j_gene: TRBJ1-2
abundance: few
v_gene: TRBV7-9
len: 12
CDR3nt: TGTGCCAGCAGCTTACAGTCAGTAGGCTACACCTTC
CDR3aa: CASSLQSVGYTF

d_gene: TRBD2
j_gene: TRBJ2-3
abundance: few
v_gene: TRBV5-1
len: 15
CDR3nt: TGCGCCAGCAGCTTGGCGGGGAGGGACCCAGATACGCAGTATTTT
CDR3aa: CASSLAGRDPDTQYF

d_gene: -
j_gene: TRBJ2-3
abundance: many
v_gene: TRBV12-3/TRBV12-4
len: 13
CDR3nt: TGTGCCAGCAGCTACCCGAGCACAGATACGCAGTATTTT
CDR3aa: CASSYPSTDTQYF

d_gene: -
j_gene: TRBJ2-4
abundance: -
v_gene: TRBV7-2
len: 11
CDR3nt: TGTGCCAGCAGCTTAATTAACATTCAGTACTTC
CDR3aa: CASSLINIQYF

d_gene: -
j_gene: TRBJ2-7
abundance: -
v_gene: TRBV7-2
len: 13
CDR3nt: TGTGCCAGCAGCTTCGGGCAGCTTAACGAGCAGTACTTC
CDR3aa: CASSFGQLNEQYF

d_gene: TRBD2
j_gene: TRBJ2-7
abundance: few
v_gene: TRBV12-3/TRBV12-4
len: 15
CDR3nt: TGTGCCAGCAGTTTCAGCGGGGGGACCTCCTACGAGCAGTACTTC
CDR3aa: CASSFSGGTSYEQYF

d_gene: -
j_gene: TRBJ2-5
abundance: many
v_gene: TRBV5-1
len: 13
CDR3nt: TGCGCCAGCAGCTTGGGGGCCCGGGAGACCCAGTACTTC
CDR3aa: CASSLGARETQYF